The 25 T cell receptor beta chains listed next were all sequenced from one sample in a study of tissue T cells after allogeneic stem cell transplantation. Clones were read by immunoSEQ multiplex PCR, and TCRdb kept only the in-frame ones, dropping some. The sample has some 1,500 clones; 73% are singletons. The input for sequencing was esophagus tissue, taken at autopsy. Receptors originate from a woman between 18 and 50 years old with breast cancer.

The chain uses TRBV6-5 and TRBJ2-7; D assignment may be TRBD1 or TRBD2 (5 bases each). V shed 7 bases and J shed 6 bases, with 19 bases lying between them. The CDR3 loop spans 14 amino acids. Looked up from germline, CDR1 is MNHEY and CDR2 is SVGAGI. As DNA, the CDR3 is TGTGCCAGCACCCACCCCTCGGGGCAGGGCGAGCAGTACTTC. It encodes CASTHPSGQGEQYF.

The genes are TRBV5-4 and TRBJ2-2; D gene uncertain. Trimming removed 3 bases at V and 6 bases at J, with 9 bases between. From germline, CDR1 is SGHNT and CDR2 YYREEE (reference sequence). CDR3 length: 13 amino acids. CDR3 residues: CASSSYDPGELFF. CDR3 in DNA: TGTGCCAGCAGCTCTTATGATCCCGGGGAGCTGTTTTTT.

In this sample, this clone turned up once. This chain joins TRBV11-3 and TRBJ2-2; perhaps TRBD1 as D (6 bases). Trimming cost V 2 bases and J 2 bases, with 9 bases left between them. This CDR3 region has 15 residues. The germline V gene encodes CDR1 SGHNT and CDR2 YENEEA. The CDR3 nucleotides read TGTGCCAGCAGCTTACAGGGGTTTAACACCGGGGAGCTGTTTTTT. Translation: CASSLQGFNTGELFF.

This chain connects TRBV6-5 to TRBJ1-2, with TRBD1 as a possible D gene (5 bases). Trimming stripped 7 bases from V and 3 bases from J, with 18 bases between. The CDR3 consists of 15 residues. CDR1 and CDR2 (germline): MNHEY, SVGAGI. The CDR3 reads CASNRAGAADYGYTF. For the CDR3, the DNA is TGTGCCAGCAACCGGGCCGGGGCGGCGGACTATGGCTACACCTTC.

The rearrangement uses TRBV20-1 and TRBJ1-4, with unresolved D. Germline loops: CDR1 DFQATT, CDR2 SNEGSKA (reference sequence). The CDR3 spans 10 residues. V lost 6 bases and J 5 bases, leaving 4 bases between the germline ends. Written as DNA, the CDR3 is TGCAGTGCGGGAAATGAAAAACTGTTTTTT. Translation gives CSAGNEKLFF.

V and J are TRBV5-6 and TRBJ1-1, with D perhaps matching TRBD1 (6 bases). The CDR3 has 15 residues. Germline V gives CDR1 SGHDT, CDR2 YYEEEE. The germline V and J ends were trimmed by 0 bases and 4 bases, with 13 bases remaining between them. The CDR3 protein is CASSLGITGSTEAFF. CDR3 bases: TGTGCCAGCAGCTTGGGGATTACAGGGAGCACTGAAGCTTTCTTT.

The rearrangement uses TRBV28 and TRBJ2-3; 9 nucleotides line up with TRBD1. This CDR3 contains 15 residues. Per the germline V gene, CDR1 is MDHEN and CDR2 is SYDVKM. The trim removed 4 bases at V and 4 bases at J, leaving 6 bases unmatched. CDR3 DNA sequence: TGTGCCAGCAGTTGGACAGGGGATAGGTCAGATACGCAGTATTTT. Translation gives CASSWTGDRSDTQYF.

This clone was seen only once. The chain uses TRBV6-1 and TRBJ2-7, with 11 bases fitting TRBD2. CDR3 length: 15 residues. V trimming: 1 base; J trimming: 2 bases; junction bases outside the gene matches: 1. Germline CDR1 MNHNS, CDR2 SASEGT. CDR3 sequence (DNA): TGTGCCAGCAGTGAAGAACTAGCGGGAGCCTACGAGCAGTACTTC. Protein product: CASSEELAGAYEQYF.

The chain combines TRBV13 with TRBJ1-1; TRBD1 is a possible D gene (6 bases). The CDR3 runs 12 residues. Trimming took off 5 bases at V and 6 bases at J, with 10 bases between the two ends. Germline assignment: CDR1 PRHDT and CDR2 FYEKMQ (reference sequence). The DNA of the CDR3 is TGTGCCAGCAGCCTCAGGGGCCCTGAAGCTTTCTTT. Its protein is CASSLRGPEAFF.

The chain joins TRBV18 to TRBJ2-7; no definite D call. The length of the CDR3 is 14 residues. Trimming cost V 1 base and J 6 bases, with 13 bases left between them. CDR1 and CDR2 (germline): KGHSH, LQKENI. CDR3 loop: CASSPQGYFGEQYF. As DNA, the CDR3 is TGTGCCAGCTCACCACAGGGATATTTCGGCGAGCAGTACTTC.

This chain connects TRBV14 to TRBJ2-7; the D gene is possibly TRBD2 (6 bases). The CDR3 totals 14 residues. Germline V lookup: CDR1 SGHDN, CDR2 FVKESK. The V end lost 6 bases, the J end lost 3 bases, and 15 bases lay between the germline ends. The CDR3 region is CASSWGEMIYEQYF. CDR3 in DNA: TGTGCCAGCAGTTGGGGGGAGATGATCTACGAGCAGTACTTC.

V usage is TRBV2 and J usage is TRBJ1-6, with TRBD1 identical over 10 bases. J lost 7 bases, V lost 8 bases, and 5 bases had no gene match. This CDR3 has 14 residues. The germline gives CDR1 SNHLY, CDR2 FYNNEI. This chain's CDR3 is CASSWGQGNSPLHF. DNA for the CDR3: TGTGCCAGCTCCTGGGGACAGGGGAATTCACCCCTCCACTTT.

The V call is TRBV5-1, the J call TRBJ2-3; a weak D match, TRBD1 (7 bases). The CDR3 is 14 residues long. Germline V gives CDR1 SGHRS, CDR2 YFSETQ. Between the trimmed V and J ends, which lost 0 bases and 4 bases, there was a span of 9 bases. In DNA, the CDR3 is TGCGCCAGCAGCTTGGCCAGGGGGGCAGATACGCAGTATTTT. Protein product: CASSLARGADTQYF.

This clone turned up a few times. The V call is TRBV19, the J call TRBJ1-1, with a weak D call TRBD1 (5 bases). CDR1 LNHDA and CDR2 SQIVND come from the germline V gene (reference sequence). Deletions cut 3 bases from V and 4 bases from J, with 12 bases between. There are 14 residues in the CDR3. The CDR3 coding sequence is TGTGCCAGTAGTATGGGGGGGAGGGCCACTGAAGCTTTCTTT. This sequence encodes CASSMGGRATEAFF.

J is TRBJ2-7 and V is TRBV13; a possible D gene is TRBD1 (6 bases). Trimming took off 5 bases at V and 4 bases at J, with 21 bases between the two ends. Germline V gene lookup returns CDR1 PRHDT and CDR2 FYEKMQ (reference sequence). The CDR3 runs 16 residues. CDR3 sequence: CASSPAPDRTVYEQYF. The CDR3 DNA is TGTGCCAGCAGCCCAGCCCCCGACAGGACCGTGTACGAGCAGTACTTC. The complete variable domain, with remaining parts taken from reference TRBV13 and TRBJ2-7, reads AAGVIQSPRHLIKEKRETATLKCYPIPRHDTVYWYQQGPGQDPQFLISFYEKMQSDKGSIPDRFSAQQFSDYHSELNMSSLELGDSALYFCASSPAPDRTVYEQYFGPGTRLTVT.

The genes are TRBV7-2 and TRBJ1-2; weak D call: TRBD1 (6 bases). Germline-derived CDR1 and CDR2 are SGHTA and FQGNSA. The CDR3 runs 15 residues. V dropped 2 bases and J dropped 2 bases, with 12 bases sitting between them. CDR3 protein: CASSLKTGRNYGYTF. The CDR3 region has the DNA TGTGCCAGCAGCTTAAAGACAGGAAGAAACTATGGCTACACCTTC.

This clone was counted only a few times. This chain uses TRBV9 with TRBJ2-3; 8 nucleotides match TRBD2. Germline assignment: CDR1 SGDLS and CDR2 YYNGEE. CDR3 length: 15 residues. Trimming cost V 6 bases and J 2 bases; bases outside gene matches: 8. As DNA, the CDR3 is TGTGCCAGCACCATAAGCGGGGGCATCACAGATACGCAGTATTTT. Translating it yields CASTISGGITDTQYF.

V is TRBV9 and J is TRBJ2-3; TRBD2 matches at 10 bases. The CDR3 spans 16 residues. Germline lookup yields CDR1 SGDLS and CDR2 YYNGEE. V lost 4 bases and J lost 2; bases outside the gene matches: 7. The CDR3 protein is CASSRNSGRNTDTQYF. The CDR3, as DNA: TGTGCCAGCAGCAGAAATAGCGGGAGGAACACAGATACGCAGTATTTT. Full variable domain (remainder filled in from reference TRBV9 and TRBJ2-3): DSGVTQTPKHLITATGQRVTLRCSPRSGDLSVYWYQQSLDQGLQFLIQYYNGEERAKGNILERFSAQQFPDLHSELNLSSLELGDSALYFCASSRNSGRNTDTQYFGPGTRLTVL.

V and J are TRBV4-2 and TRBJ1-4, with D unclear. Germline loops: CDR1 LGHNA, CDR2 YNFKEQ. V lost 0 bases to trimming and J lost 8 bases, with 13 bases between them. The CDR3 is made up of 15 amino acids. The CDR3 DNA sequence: TGTGCCAGCAGCCAAGATTATAATGGTCGGGAAAAACTGTTTTTT. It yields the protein CASSQDYNGREKLFF.

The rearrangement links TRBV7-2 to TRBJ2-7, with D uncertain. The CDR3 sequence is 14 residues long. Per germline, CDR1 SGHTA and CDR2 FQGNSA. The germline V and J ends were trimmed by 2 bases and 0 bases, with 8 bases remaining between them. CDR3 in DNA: TGTGCCAGCAGCTTACAGCTGAGCTCCTACGAGCAGTACTTC. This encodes CASSLQLSSYEQYF.

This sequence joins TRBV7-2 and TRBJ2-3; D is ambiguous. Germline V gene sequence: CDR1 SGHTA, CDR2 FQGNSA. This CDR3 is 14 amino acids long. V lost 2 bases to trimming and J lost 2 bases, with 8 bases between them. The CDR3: CASSLNTFTDTQYF. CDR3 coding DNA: TGTGCCAGCAGCTTAAACACCTTCACAGATACGCAGTATTTT.

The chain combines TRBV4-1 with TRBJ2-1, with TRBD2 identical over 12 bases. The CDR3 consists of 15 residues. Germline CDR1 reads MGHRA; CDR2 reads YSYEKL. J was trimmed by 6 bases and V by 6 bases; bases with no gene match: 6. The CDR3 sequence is CASRQGLAGSNEQFF. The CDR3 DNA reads TGCGCCAGCAGACAGGGACTAGCGGGTTCCAATGAGCAGTTCTTC.

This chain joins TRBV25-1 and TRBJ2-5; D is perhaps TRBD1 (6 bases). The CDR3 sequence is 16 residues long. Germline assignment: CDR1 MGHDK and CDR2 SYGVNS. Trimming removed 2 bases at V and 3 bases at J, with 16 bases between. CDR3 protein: CASSEIGGAAEETQYF. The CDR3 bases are TGTGCCAGCAGTGAAATAGGGGGAGCGGCGGAAGAGACCCAGTACTTC.

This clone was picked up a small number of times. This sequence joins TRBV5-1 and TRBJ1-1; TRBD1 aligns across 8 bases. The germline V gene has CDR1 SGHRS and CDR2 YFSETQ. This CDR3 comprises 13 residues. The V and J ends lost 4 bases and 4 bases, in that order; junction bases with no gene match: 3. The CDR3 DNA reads TGCGCCAGCAGCCTAACAGGGGGCACTGAAGCTTTCTTT. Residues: CASSLTGGTEAFF.

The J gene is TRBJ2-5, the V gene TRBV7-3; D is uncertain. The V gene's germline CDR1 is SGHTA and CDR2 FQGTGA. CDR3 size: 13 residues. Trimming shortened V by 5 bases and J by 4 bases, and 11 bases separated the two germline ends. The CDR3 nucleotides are TGTGCCAGCAGCCAAGGAAATGGAGAGACCCAGTACTTC. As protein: CASSQGNGETQYF.